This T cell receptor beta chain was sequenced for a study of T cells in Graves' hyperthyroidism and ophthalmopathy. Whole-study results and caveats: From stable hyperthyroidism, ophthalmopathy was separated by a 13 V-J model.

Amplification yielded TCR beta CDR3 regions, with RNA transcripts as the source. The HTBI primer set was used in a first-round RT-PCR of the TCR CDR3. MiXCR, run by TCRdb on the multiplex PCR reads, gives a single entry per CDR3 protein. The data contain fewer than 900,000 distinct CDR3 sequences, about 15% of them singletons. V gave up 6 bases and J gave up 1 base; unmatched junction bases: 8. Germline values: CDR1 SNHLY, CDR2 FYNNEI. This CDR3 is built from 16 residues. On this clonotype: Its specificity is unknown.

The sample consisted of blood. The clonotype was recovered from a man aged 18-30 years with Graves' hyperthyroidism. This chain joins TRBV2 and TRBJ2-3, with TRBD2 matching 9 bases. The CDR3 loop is CASSPRASGGTDTQYF. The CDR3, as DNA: TGTGCCAGCAGCCCGAGGGCTAGCGGGGGCACAGATACGCAGTATTTT. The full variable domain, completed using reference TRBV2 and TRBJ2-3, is EPEVTQTPSHQVTQMGQEVILRCVPISNHLYFYWYRQILGQKVEFLVSFYNNEISEKSEIFDDQFSVERPDGSNFTLKIRSTKLEDSAMYFCASSPRASGGTDTQYFGPGTRLTVL.